This note documents a single T cell receptor beta chain sequence. Trimming removed 5 bases at V and 0 bases at J, with 13 bases between. This CDR3 contains 15 residues. Germline assignment: CDR1 MNHEY and CDR2 SMNVEV (reference sequence). The repertoire was sequenced with immunoSEQ multiplex PCR; TCRdb's copy has only in-frame clones and lacks some. The sample lists around 65,000 clones; approximately 83% were seen once. The data stem from a study of technical replicates of blood from several donors. Specimen: PBMCs. The rearrangement uses TRBV27 and TRBJ1-2, with a tentative D call TRBD1 (5 bases). The source of this sequence is a human donor in good health. Some clones in this sample may be carry-over from other donors' samples. The CDR3 loop is CASSPGLYPNYGYTF. The CDR3 region has the DNA TGTGCCAGCAGTCCGGGACTTTACCCTAACTATGGCTACACCTTC.